One sample yielded the 27 T cell receptor beta chains listed below, sequenced in a study of CD8+CD57+ T cells in acquired aplastic anemia. Profiling that covered TCR beta VDJ and CDR3 relied on genomic DNA as its template. One entry per CDR3 protein results from TCRdb running MiXCR on the reads. The profile shows under 500,000 distinct CDR3 sequences, roughly 34% of them singletons. The sequenced patients had an expansion of CD8+CD57+ cells seen by flow cytometry. What was sequenced was sorted CD4+, CD8+, or CD8+CD57+ T cells (not recorded which) from PBMCs. These receptors originate from a human donor with aplastic anemia.

The sample holds a few counts of this clonotype. This sequence joins TRBV2 and TRBJ2-5; a possible D gene is TRBD2 (6 bases). Trimming stripped 6 bases from V and 2 bases from J, with 10 bases between. Germline V gene data show CDR1 as SNHLY and CDR2 as FYNNEI. This CDR3 has 13 amino acids. The CDR3 DNA reads as TGTGCCAGCAGCGCGGGACTGCAAGAGACCCAGTACTTC. Translation: CASSAGLQETQYF.

The chain couples TRBV7-2 to TRBJ2-3; tentative D call: TRBD2 (5 bases). This CDR3 contains 14 residues. V was shortened by 8 bases and J by 2 bases, with 14 bases between the two germline ends. CDR1 is SGHTA and CDR2 is FQGNSA in the germline V gene. CDR3 DNA: TGTGCCAGCCTCCTTCGGACTGACACAGATACGCAGTATTTT. Translating gives CASLLRTDTDTQYF.

This clonotype was observed a few times. For the CDR3, the DNA is TGCGCCAGCAGCTTCTCAGGACTAGCAAGCGAGCAGTACTTC. Translating it yields CASSFSGLASEQYF. The V gene is TRBV5-1, the J gene TRBJ2-7, with 8 bases aligning to TRBD2. The CDR3 totals 14 residues. V was clipped by 2 bases and J by 6 bases; unmatched bases: 7. Germline CDR1 is SGHRS and CDR2 is YFSETQ.

J is TRBJ1-1 and V is TRBV6-5; D uncertain. The CDR3 is made up of 15 amino acids. Germline V gene sequence: CDR1 MNHEY, CDR2 SVGAGI. The ends were cut back, 0 bases at V and 1 base at J, with 9 bases in the middle. CDR3 amino acids: CASSYSSSGNTEAFF. As DNA, the CDR3 is TGTGCCAGCAGTTACTCGTCGTCAGGGAACACTGAAGCTTTCTTT.

This clonotype was found many times. This chain links TRBV19 with TRBJ2-7; TRBD1 aligns across 9 bases. There are 16 residues in the CDR3. From germline, CDR1 is LNHDA and CDR2 SQIVND (reference sequence). The trim removed 4 bases at V and 3 bases at J, leaving 10 bases unmatched. This CDR3 is CASSRRTGQGYYEQYF. CDR3 DNA sequence: TGTGCCAGTAGTAGGAGGACGGGACAGGGTTACTACGAGCAGTACTTC.

This clonotype was seen many times. This sequence joins TRBV19 and TRBJ1-5, with D maybe TRBD1 (6 bases). The V end lost 4 bases, the J end lost 2 bases, and 12 bases lay between the germline ends. The CDR3 sequence is 15 residues long. Germline-derived CDR1 and CDR2 are LNHDA and SQIVND (reference sequence). CDR3 residues: CASSKEQGGNQPQHF. In nucleotides, the CDR3 is TGTGCCAGTAGTAAGGAACAGGGAGGCAATCAGCCCCAGCATTTT.

This clonotype was observed at least ten times. This chain links TRBV19 with TRBJ1-4; D is undetermined. This CDR3 has 14 amino acids. Per the germline V gene, CDR1 is LNHDA and CDR2 is SQIVND (reference sequence). V lost 3 bases to trimming and J lost 2 bases, with 7 bases between them. The DNA for the CDR3 is TGTGCCAGTAGTATGGGGAGGACTAATGAAAAACTGTTTTTT. It is translated as CASSMGRTNEKLFF.

For this clonotype: Its ends do not fully match the called genes, so a read error is possible. The chain links TRBV10-3 to TRBJ1-3; D ambiguous. The germline V gene has CDR1 ENHRY and CDR2 SYGVKD. The CDR3 runs 14 residues. CDR3 bases: TGTGCCACCAGACGGGAGATCTCTGGAAACACTATACATTTT. This encodes CATRREISGNTIHF.

In this sample, this clonotype turned up many times. The chain employs TRBV2 and TRBJ1-1; 8 nucleotides line up with TRBD1. This CDR3 has 15 residues. V dropped 5 bases and J dropped 10; count of bases not matched to a gene: 15. The germline V gene has CDR1 SNHLY and CDR2 FYNNEI. In nucleotides, the CDR3 is TGTGCCAGCAGTAACGAACCGGGACAGGCGGTAGGAGCTTTCTTT. Translated: CASSNEPGQAVGAFF.

This clonotype came up a few times. V gene TRBV5-5 combines with J gene TRBJ2-5; D unclear. V was trimmed by 4 bases and J by 1 base, leaving 11 bases between them. CDR1 is SGHKS, CDR2 YYEKEE, per germline (reference sequence). This CDR3 is 14 amino acids long. The CDR3 DNA reads as TGTGCCAGCAGCAAGGCGACACCCCAAGAGACCCAGTACTTC. This sequence encodes CASSKATPQETQYF. Drawing the rest from reference TRBV5-5 and TRBJ2-5, the complete variable domain is DAGVTQSPTHLIKTRGQQVTLRCSPISGHKSVSWYQQVLGQGPQFIFQYYEKEERGRGNFPDRFSARQFPNYSSELNVNALLLGDSALYLCASSKATPQETQYFGPGTRLLVL.

V and J are TRBV7-6 and TRBJ2-1; D gene unclear. V was clipped by 1 base and J by 6 bases, with 7 bases between them. CDR3 size: 13 residues. Germline V gene sequence: CDR1 SGHVS, CDR2 FNYEAQ. CDR3 protein: CASSLGAFNEQFF. CDR3 nucleotide sequence: TGTGCCAGCAGCTTAGGGGCATTCAATGAGCAGTTCTTC.

To note about this clonotype: At one boundary the junction diverges from the germline segment, which might be a read error. The rearrangement links TRBV10-3 to TRBJ1-6; D gene uncertain. There are 16 residues in the CDR3. Germline V gene lookup returns CDR1 ENHRY and CDR2 SYGVKD. CDR3 loop: CASSYSSSLYNSPLHF. For the CDR3, the DNA is TGTGCCAGCAGTTACTCGTCCAGTCTTTATAATTCACCCCTCCACTTT.

The table lists this clonotype with many counts. The V and J genes are TRBV9 and TRBJ2-7; no clear D. Trimming took off 0 bases at V and 2 bases at J, with 12 bases between the two ends. There are 15 residues in the CDR3. Germline CDR1 and CDR2: SGDLS and YYNGEE. CDR3 sequence reads: CASSVEGTATYEQYF. The CDR3 DNA follows: TGTGCCAGCAGCGTAGAGGGAACAGCCACCTACGAGCAGTACTTC.

CDR3 loop: CSANRDYEQYF. The DNA of the CDR3 is TGCAGTGCAAACCGGGACTACGAGCAGTACTTC. This sequence joins TRBV20-1 and TRBJ2-7; D may be TRBD2 (5 bases). CDR3 length equals 11 residues. Germline loops: CDR1 DFQATT, CDR2 SNEGSKA (reference sequence). Trimming shortened V by 6 bases and J by 3 bases, and 9 bases separated the two germline ends.

The chain recombines TRBV15 with TRBJ2-7; 7 bases align to TRBD2. The germline V gene encodes CDR1 LNHNV and CDR2 YYDKDF (reference sequence). This CDR3 is 15 amino acids long. J gave up 7 bases and V 4 bases, and 13 bases lay outside the gene matches. In DNA, the CDR3 is TGTGCCACCAGCATGCTGGGAGGGTTTTACAATGAGCAGTACTTC. It codes for CATSMLGGFYNEQYF.

The rearrangement joins TRBV15 to TRBJ2-7; either TRBD1 or TRBD2 may fit D (5 bases each). Trimming took off 2 bases at V and 2 bases at J, with 10 bases between the two ends. The CDR3 spans 14 residues. CDR1 is LNHNV, CDR2 YYDKDF, per germline (reference sequence). The DNA for the CDR3 is TGTGCCACCAGCAGATCTCGGGGCACCTACGAGCAGTACTTC. Protein product: CATSRSRGTYEQYF.

There are a few counts of this clonotype. The CDR3 protein is CSARDPHGNPYEQYF. The CDR3, as DNA: TGCAGTGCTAGAGATCCCCACGGGAACCCCTACGAGCAGTACTTC. The chain uses TRBV20-1 and TRBJ2-7, with a weak D call TRBD2 (5 bases). CDR1 DFQATT and CDR2 SNEGSKA come from the germline V gene (reference sequence). The V and J ends lost 0 bases and 2 bases respectively, with 14 bases between them. The CDR3 length is 15 residues.

The chain recombines TRBV9 with TRBJ1-1, with 12 nucleotides matching TRBD1. The junction had 5 bases not matched to a gene; V was cut back by 4 bases and J by 4 bases. CDR3 length: 15 amino acids. Germline lookup yields CDR1 SGDLS and CDR2 YYNGEE. The DNA for the CDR3 is TGTGCCAGCAGCTCTGGGACAGGGGGCGTCACTGAAGCTTTCTTT. Translation gives CASSSGTGGVTEAFF.

There are many counts of this clonotype. The CDR3 DNA reads TGTGCCAGCAGTGAGGGGGGGGGGGTGAGCTCTGGGGCCAACGTCCTGACTTTC. As protein: CASSEGGGVSSGANVLTF. The rearrangement links TRBV25-1 to TRBJ2-6, with 7 bases lining up with TRBD2. V gave up 3 bases and J gave up 0 bases; unmatched junction bases: 8. Germline V gene data show CDR1 as MGHDK and CDR2 as SYGVNS. The CDR3 contains 18 residues.

The rearrangement joins TRBV10-3 to TRBJ2-5, with D hard to call. There are 12 residues in the CDR3. CDR1 is ENHRY and CDR2 is SYGVKD in the germline V gene. Deletions cut 10 bases from V and 7 bases from J, with 16 bases between. CDR3 residues: CASHSGARTQYF. The CDR3 DNA is TGTGCCAGCCACTCGGGTGCCAGGACCCAGTACTTC.

The rearrangement joins TRBV7-8 to TRBJ2-3; possible D gene TRBD1, 5 bases. Trimming took off 3 bases at V and 1 base at J, with 14 bases between the two ends. Germline CDR1 reads SGHVS; CDR2 reads FQNEAQ. The CDR3 contains 16 residues. The CDR3 protein is CASSFSSIRGTDTQYF. CDR3 coding DNA: TGTGCCAGCAGCTTTTCCAGCATCAGGGGCACAGATACGCAGTATTTT.

This rearrangement joins TRBV15 to TRBJ2-1; no clear D gene. V dropped 3 bases and J dropped 2 bases, with 8 bases sitting between them. The CDR3 covers 14 residues. The germline CDR1 and CDR2 sequences are LNHNV and YYDKDF (reference sequence). CDR3 in amino acids: CATSSRRTYNEQFF. The CDR3 DNA reads as TGTGCCACCAGCAGTAGGCGGACCTACAATGAGCAGTTCTTC. The full variable domain, in which reference TRBV15 and TRBJ2-1 provide the parts outside the CDR3, is DAMVIQNPRYQVTQFGKPVTLSCSQTLNHNVMYWYQQKSSQAPKLLFHYYDKDFNNEADTPDNFQSRRPNTSFCFLDIRSPGLGDTAMYLCATSSRRTYNEQFFGPGTRLTVL.

The chain links TRBV7-3 to TRBJ2-1; TRBD2 aligns across 14 bases. The V and J ends lost 8 bases and 15 bases, in that order; junction bases with no gene match: 6. The CDR3 covers 12 residues. Germline V gene sequence: CDR1 SGHTA, CDR2 FQGTGA. The chain's CDR3 is CASGTSGSIRFF. In nucleotides, the CDR3 is TGTGCCAGCGGGACTAGCGGGAGTATAAGGTTCTTC.

This clonotype was seen ten or more times. This chain uses TRBV20-1 with TRBJ1-2; 8 nucleotides line up with TRBD1. J gave up 7 bases and V 2 bases, and 3 bases lay outside the gene matches. Germline values: CDR1 DFQATT, CDR2 SNEGSKA (reference sequence). The CDR3 is 12 amino acids. CDR3 sequence (DNA): TGCAGTGCTAGACAGGGGGCGGGTGGCTACACCTTC. Protein sequence: CSARQGAGGYTF.

As regards this clonotype: The CDR3 end shows no conserved phenylalanine or tryptophan, and so a read error is likely. CDR3 bases: TGTGCCAGCAGCGTACGGACAGGCACCGGGGAGCTGTTTCTT. Protein: CASSVRTGTGELFL. The gene calls are TRBV9 and TRBJ2-2; TRBD1 aligns across 7 bases. The germline CDR1 and CDR2 sequences are SGDLS and YYNGEE. The CDR3 has 14 amino acids. J was trimmed by 4 bases and V by 1 base; bases with no gene match: 1.

This chain connects TRBV20-1 to TRBJ2-7; D gene uncertain. V dropped 4 bases and J dropped 0 bases, with 7 bases sitting between them. This CDR3 has 12 residues. CDR1 is DFQATT, CDR2 SNEGSKA, per germline (reference sequence). Written as DNA, the CDR3 is TGCAGTGCTATTTACAACTCCTACGAGCAGTACTTC. Its protein is CSAIYNSYEQYF.

In this sample, this clonotype turned up a few times. The chain is built from TRBV30 and TRBJ1-2; TRBD1 aligns across 9 bases. Per the germline V gene, CDR1 is GTSNPN and CDR2 is SVGIG (reference sequence). The CDR3 runs to 14 residues. V lost 2 bases, J lost 3 bases, and 4 bases stayed unmatched. CDR3 protein: CAWSPGQGHYGYTF. The CDR3 nucleotides read TGTGCCTGGAGTCCGGGACAGGGCCACTATGGCTACACCTTC.